This T cell receptor (beta chain) was profiled in a study of cytomegalovirus exposure and HLA in healthy donors. The CDR3 runs to 15 residues. The germline V gene has CDR1 MNHEY and CDR2 SMNVEV (reference sequence). With 7 bases clipped from V and 10 bases from J, the junction kept 9 bases outside the gene matches. The primer mix had 60 Vbeta and 13 Jbeta primers. Only in-frame clones appear in the TCRdb table, and some are missing; sequencing was by immunoSEQ multiplex PCR. The sample shows about 160,000 clones, roughly 80% of them seen only once. Comment on this clone: Its antigen remains unknown.

Study conclusions and caveats: A missense variant in DCLRE1C was later tied to TCR beta V- and J-gene trimming. The authors enumerated 150 to 200 TCR beta chains as linked to cytomegalovirus. From TCR beta sequences, most subjects' HLA-A and HLA-B alleles were reportedly predicted accurately.

V usage is TRBV27 and J usage is TRBJ2-1; 14 bases are shared with TRBD2. The source of this sequence is a male donor in good health and CMV-seropositive. The sample consisted of PBMCs. The CDR3 loop is CASTLGTSGSHEQFF. In nucleotides, the CDR3 is TGTGCCAGCACCCTCGGGACTAGCGGGAGTCACGAGCAGTTCTTC.